A selection of T cell receptor beta chains follows, all from one sample in a study of blood T cell repertoires in COVID-19. Profiled with immunoSEQ multiplex PCR; TCRdb holds only in-frame clones, not every one. The table has a few hundred thousand clones, around 92% seen once. Sequences were obtained from peripheral blood. The receptors here all came from a woman in her thirties with COVID-19, enrolled during active disease. Both conserved end residues are trimmed from each CDR3.

j_call | v_call | cdr3_aa
TRBJ2-1 | TRBV27 | ASSLGQGSYNEQF
TRBJ2-3 | TRBV7-9 | ASSPLRTSGATDTQY
TRBJ2-2 | TRBV28 | ASNPAPADTGELF
TRBJ1-3 | TRBV19 | ASSSDSLFSGNTIY
TRBJ2-5 | TRBV11-3 | ASSPITGISGETQY
TRBJ1-2 | TRBV5-1 | ASSLTGFGYGYT
TRBJ2-3 | TRBV5-6 | ASSLAGGLDTQY
TRBJ1-2 | TRBV24-1 | ATSDSPRDYGYT
TRBJ1-6 | TRBV5-1 | ASSLVDSYNSPLH
TRBJ1-2 | TRBV29-1 | SAAGTFYGYT
TRBJ1-1 | TRBV5-1 | ASSSRTGKNTEAF
TRBJ1-2 | TRBV27 | ASREYREGANYGYT
TRBJ1-1 | TRBV5-5 | ASSLGTGSEAF
TRBJ1-2 | TRBV6-5 | ATWGGRGYT
TRBJ2-1 | TRBV15 | ATSRGQNEQF
TRBJ1-6 | TRBV15 | ATSRDKGDPLH
TRBJ2-7 | TRBV4-2 | ASSQGLAGPHEQY
TRBJ2-7 | TRBV7-2 | ASSLGHSYEQY
TRBJ1-2 | TRBV7-9 | ASSSRQGGGYT
TRBJ2-1 | TRBV5-1 | ASSLGLAGGYSMENEQF
TRBJ2-1 | TRBV2 | ASSGGGAYEQF
TRBJ1-3 | TRBV7-3 | ASSLTTGTIY
TRBJ1-2 | TRBV6-6 | ASSPIRQGRTSNYGYT
TRBJ1-6 | TRBV25-1 | ASSAGNPWNSPLH